These 20 T cell receptor beta chains came from one sample sequenced in a study of cytomegalovirus exposure and HLA in healthy donors. This PCR relied on a set of 60 Vbeta primers and 13 Jbeta primers. Produced via immunoSEQ multiplex PCR; TCRdb's table is partial and in-frame only. The sample contains 100,000 to 150,000 clones, 74% of which appear only once. Sequences were obtained from PBMCs. These receptors all stem from a woman aged 50 to 65 in good health and CMV-seropositive.

The chain links TRBV11-3 to TRBJ1-2; 8 bases line up with TRBD1. V gave up 5 bases and J gave up 5 bases; unmatched junction bases: 13. This CDR3 is built from 16 residues. The germline V gene encodes CDR1 SGHNT and CDR2 YENEEA. The CDR3 DNA sequence: TGTGCCAGCAGCCAATACAGGACAGGGCTCGTATATGGCTACACCTTC. Translated, it gives CASSQYRTGLVYGYTF.

The gene calls are TRBV6-1 and TRBJ1-2; D perhaps matches TRBD1 (5 bases). This CDR3 contains 12 residues. V lost 6 bases, J lost 8 bases, and 13 bases lay in between. Germline CDR1 is MNHNS and CDR2 is SASEGT. The CDR3 loop reads CASRGLPFGYTF. The DNA for the CDR3 is TGTGCCAGCAGGGGGCTTCCCTTCGGCTACACCTTC.

The chain carries TRBV7-9 and TRBJ2-1; TRBD2 matches at 7 bases. J lost 7 bases, V lost 5 bases, and 5 bases had no gene match. The CDR3 consists of 13 residues. CDR1 SEHNR and CDR2 FQNEAQ come from the germline V gene (reference sequence). CDR3 protein: CASSRSGGNEQFF. The CDR3 DNA reads TGTGCCAGCAGCCGATCGGGGGGAAATGAGCAGTTCTTC. The full variable domain, its missing parts supplied by reference TRBV7-9 and TRBJ2-1, is DTGVSQNPRHKITKRGQNVTFRCDPISEHNRLYWYRQTLGQGPEFLTYFQNEAQLEKSRLLSDRFSAERPKGSFSTLEIQRTEQGDSAMYLCASSRSGGNEQFFGPGTRLTVL.

This clone was found once. The rearrangement links TRBV4-3 to TRBJ2-3; TRBD1 matches 7 bases. The trim removed 4 bases at V and 9 bases at J, leaving 4 bases unmatched. There are 12 residues in the CDR3. The germline V gene has CDR1 LGHNA and CDR2 YSLEER. The CDR3 DNA follows: TGCGCCAGCAGCCTCCCGGGACAGACGCAGTATTTT. It yields the protein CASSLPGQTQYF.

This sequence joins TRBV6-5 and TRBJ1-1; 8 bases map to TRBD1. Germline V CDR1 and CDR2: MNHEY, SVGAGI. The V segment lost 5 bases and the J segment 4 bases; nucleotides outside the gene matches: 6. The CDR3 consists of 14 residues. Here the CDR3 reads CASSVDRDATEAFF. DNA of the CDR3: TGTGCCAGCAGTGTGGACAGGGATGCCACTGAAGCTTTCTTT.

The genes are TRBV5-8 and TRBJ2-7, with D maybe TRBD1 (5 bases). CDR1 is SGHTS, CDR2 YDEGEE, per germline. Trimming pared 4 bases from V and 5 bases from J, leaving 19 bases between. The CDR3 is 15 residues long. The CDR3 protein is CASSPRDPGRNEQYF. Written as DNA, the CDR3 is TGTGCCAGCAGCCCCAGGGATCCTGGTCGGAACGAGCAGTACTTC.

The rearrangement uses TRBV6-6 and TRBJ2-1, with TRBD1 matching 8 bases. The CDR3 has 15 residues. J gave up 0 bases and V 8 bases, and 6 bases lay outside the gene matches. From germline, CDR1 is MNHNY and CDR2 SVGAGI (reference sequence). This CDR3 is CASRNRGDSYNEQFF. The DNA for the CDR3 is TGTGCCAGCCGGAACAGGGGGGACTCCTACAATGAGCAGTTCTTC.

This clone was observed a few times. This chain joins TRBV18 and TRBJ2-1, with TRBD2 matching over 8 bases. Germline trimming cut 4 bases from V and 5 bases from J; bases unmatched to any gene: 7. There are 15 residues in the CDR3. CDR1 is KGHSH and CDR2 is LQKENI in the germline V gene. The CDR3 reads CASSQQSAGDNEQFF. The CDR3 bases are TGTGCCAGCTCACAGCAGTCAGCGGGGGACAATGAGCAGTTCTTC.

As regards this clone: This same CDR3 is encoded by further DNA sequences in the sample. This chain connects TRBV6-4 to TRBJ2-2; weak D call: TRBD1 (5 bases). Germline assignment: CDR1 MRHNA and CDR2 SNTAGT. V lost 4 bases and J 2 bases, leaving 5 bases between the germline ends. The CDR3 contains 13 residues. CDR3 region: CASSGTNTGELFF. For the CDR3, the DNA is TGTGCCAGCAGTGGGACAAACACCGGGGAGCTGTTTTTT.

This clone was picked up a small number of times. The chain uses TRBV10-3 and TRBJ1-5, with D hard to call. The V end lost 11 bases, the J end lost 0 bases, and 8 bases lay between the germline ends. Germline V gene sequence: CDR1 ENHRY, CDR2 SYGVKD. CDR3 length equals 12 residues. The DNA for the CDR3 is TGTGCCTCCCATCATAGCAATCAGCCCCAGCATTTT. Residues: CASHHSNQPQHF.

This chain uses TRBV7-2 with TRBJ1-2; D gene ambiguous. V lost 8 bases to trimming and J lost 2 bases, with 12 bases between them. The CDR3 runs 13 residues. Germline V CDR1 and CDR2: SGHTA, FQGNSA. CDR3 nucleotides: TGTGCCAGCCGGAGAGACGGAAACTATGGCTACACCTTC. Amino acids: CASRRDGNYGYTF.

The chain has TRBV30 and TRBJ1-2; D is uncertain. Per germline, CDR1 GTSNPN and CDR2 SVGIG (reference sequence). Trimming removed 4 bases at V and 8 bases at J, with 17 bases between. This CDR3 has 13 residues. DNA for the CDR3: TGTGCCTGGAATGTCCTTAGCCGTGGCGGCTACACCTTC. It encodes CAWNVLSRGGYTF.

The chain carries TRBV5-1 and TRBJ2-1, with TRBD2 matching over 12 bases. V dropped 2 bases and J dropped 0; count of bases not matched to a gene: 3. CDR3 length: 17 amino acids. CDR1 is SGHRS, CDR2 YFSETQ, per germline. CDR3 sequence: CASSLLAGGPSYNEQFF. The CDR3 coding sequence is TGCGCCAGCAGCTTACTAGCGGGGGGTCCCTCCTACAATGAGCAGTTCTTC. Drawing the rest from reference TRBV5-1 and TRBJ2-1, the complete variable domain is KAGVTQTPRYLIKTRGQQVTLSCSPISGHRSVSWYQQTPGQGLQFLFEYFSETQRNKGNFPGRFSGRQFSNSRSEMNVSTLELGDSALYLCASSLLAGGPSYNEQFFGPGTRLTVL.

The chain is built from TRBV27 and TRBJ2-7; 7 positions match TRBD1. The CDR3 length is 17 residues. CDR1 is MNHEY, CDR2 SMNVEV, per germline (reference sequence). The junction had 11 bases not matched to a gene; V was cut back by 0 bases and J by 3 bases. CDR3: CASSLSGQAPLYYEQYF. The CDR3 DNA reads TGTGCCAGCAGTTTATCAGGACAGGCCCCTCTCTACTACGAGCAGTACTTC.

The CDR3 protein is CASSSPLGLGNEQFF. The CDR3 DNA sequence: TGTGCCAGCAGCTCCCCCCTGGGGCTGGGGAATGAGCAGTTCTTC. The chain has TRBV11-2 and TRBJ2-1; possible D gene TRBD1, 5 bases. The CDR3 is made up of 15 amino acids. The germline V gene encodes CDR1 SGHAT and CDR2 FQNNGV. Trimming removed 4 bases at V and 7 bases at J, with 17 bases between. Based on the CDR3 plus reference TRBV11-2 and TRBJ2-1, the full variable domain is EAGVAQSPRYKIIEKRQSVAFWCNPISGHATLYWYQQILGQGPKLLIQFQNNGVVDDSQLPKDRFSAERLKGVDSTLKIQPAKLEDSAVYLCASSSPLGLGNEQFFGPGTRLTVL.

This clone was seen a few times. The V and J genes are TRBV5-4 and TRBJ2-7; D is unclear. This CDR3 has 13 residues. The germline gives CDR1 SGHNT, CDR2 YYREEE (reference sequence). V was shortened by 5 bases and J by 5 bases, with 14 bases between the two germline ends. CDR3 nucleotides: TGTGCCAGCAGTCCTCCGGGTTCCCACGAGCAGTACTTC. Translation: CASSPPGSHEQYF.

The rearrangement links TRBV29-1 to TRBJ2-3; 7 bases align to TRBD2. The CDR3 loop spans 14 amino acids. Germline V gene data show CDR1 as SQVTM and CDR2 as ANQGSEA. With 4 bases clipped from V and 2 bases from J, the junction kept 6 bases outside the gene matches. CDR3 amino acids: CSVGAGTFTDTQYF. In nucleotides, the CDR3 is TGCAGCGTTGGAGCGGGGACCTTCACAGATACGCAGTATTTT.

The V and J genes are TRBV29-1 and TRBJ2-7, with 9 nucleotides matching TRBD2. V lost 7 bases and J lost 6; bases outside the gene matches: 7. Germline V lookup: CDR1 SQVTM, CDR2 ANQGSEA. The CDR3 is made up of 12 amino acids. CDR3 bases: TGCAGCGCCTTAGCGGGGGTAGGCGAGCAGTACTTC. This translates into CSALAGVGEQYF.

V is TRBV7-9 and J is TRBJ2-5; maybe TRBD1 (6 bases). Germline V gene sequence: CDR1 SEHNR, CDR2 FQNEAQ (reference sequence). CDR3 length: 15 residues. V was clipped by 5 bases and J by 5 bases, with 18 bases between them. This CDR3 is CASSQTGTPGETQYF. Written as DNA, the CDR3 is TGTGCCAGCAGCCAAACAGGGACCCCAGGGGAGACCCAGTACTTC.

CDR3 sequence: CASSTTANTEAFF. Written as DNA, the CDR3 is TGTGCCAGCAGCACCACAGCGAACACTGAAGCTTTCTTT. The chain couples TRBV2 to TRBJ1-1; D remains ambiguous. The CDR3 spans 13 residues. V lost 6 bases and J 1 base, leaving 9 bases between the germline ends. The germline gives CDR1 SNHLY, CDR2 FYNNEI.